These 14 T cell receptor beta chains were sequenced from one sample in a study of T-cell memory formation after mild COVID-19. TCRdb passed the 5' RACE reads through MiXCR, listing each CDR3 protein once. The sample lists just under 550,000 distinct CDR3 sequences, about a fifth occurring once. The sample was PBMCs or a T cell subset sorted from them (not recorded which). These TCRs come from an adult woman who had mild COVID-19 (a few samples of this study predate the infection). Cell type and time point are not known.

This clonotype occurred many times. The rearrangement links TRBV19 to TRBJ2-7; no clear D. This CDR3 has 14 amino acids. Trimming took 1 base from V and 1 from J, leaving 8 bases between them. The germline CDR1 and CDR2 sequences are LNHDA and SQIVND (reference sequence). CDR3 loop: CASSIAAPSYEQYF. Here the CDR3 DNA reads TGTGCCAGTAGTATAGCGGCCCCGTCCTACGAGCAGTACTTC.

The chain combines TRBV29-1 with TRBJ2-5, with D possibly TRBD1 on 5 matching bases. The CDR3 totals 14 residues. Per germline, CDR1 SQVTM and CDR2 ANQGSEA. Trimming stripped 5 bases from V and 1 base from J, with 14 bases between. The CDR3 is CSVFDRPFQETQYF. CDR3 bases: TGCAGCGTTTTCGACAGACCCTTCCAAGAGACCCAGTACTTC.

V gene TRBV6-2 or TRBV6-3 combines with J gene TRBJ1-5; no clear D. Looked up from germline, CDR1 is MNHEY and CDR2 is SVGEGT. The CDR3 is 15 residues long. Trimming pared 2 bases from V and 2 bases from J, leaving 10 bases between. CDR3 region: CASSYTVRGNQPQHF. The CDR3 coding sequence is TGTGCCAGCAGTTACACAGTCCGGGGCAATCAGCCCCAGCATTTT.

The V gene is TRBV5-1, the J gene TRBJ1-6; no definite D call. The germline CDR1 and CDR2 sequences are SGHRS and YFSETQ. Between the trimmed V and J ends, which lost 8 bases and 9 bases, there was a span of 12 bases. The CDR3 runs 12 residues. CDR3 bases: TGCGCCAGTCGGCTAGGGCCTTCACCCCTCCACTTT. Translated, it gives CASRLGPSPLHF. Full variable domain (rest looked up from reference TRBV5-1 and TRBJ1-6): KAGVTQTPRYLIKTRGQQVTLSCSPISGHRSVSWYQQTPGQGLQFLFEYFSETQRNKGNFPGRFSGRQFSNSRSEMNVSTLELGDSALYLCASRLGPSPLHFGNGTRLTVT.

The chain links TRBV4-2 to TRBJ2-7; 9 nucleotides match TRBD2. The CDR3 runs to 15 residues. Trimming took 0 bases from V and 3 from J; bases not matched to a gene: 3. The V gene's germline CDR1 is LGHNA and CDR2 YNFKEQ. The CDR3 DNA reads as TGTGCCAGCAGCCAAGAAGCGGGAGGAGTCTACGAGCAGTACTTC. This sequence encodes CASSQEAGGVYEQYF.

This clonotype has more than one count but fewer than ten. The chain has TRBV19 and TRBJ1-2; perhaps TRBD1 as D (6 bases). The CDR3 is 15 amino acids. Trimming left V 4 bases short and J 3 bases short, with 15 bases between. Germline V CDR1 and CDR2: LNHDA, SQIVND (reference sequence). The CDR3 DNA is TGTGCCAGTAGTACTCTTCAGGGGTTGGACTATGGCTACACCTTC. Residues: CASSTLQGLDYGYTF.

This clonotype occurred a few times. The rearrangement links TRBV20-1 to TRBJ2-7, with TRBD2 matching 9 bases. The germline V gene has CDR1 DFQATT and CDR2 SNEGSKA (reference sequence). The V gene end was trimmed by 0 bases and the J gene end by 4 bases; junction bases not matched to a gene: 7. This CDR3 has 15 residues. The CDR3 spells CSARDWPSGKYEQYF. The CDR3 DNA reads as TGCAGTGCTAGAGATTGGCCTAGCGGGAAATACGAGCAGTACTTC.

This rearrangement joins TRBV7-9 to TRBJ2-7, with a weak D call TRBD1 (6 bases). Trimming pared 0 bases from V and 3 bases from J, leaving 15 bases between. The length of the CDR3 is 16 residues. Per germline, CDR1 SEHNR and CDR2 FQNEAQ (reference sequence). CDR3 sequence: CASSLAKQGLLYEQYF. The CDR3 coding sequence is TGTGCCAGCAGCTTAGCGAAACAGGGTCTTCTCTACGAGCAGTACTTC.

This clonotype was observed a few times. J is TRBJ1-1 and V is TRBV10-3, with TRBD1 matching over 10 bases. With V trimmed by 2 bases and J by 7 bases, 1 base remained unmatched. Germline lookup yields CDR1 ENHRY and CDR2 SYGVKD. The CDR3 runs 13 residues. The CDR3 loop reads CAISEDRGLEAFF. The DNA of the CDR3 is TGTGCCATCAGTGAGGACAGGGGGCTTGAAGCTTTCTTT.

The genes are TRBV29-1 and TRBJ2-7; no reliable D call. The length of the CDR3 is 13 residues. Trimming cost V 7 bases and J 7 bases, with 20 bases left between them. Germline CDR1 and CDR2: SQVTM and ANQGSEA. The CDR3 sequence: CSASEAPLWEQYF. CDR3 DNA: TGCAGCGCCTCAGAGGCTCCCCTTTGGGAGCAGTACTTC.

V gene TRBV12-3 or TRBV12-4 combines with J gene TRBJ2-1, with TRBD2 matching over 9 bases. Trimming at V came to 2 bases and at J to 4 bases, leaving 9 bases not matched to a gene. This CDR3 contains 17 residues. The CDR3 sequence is CASSLSLSGGLYNEQFF. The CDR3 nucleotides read TGTGCCAGCAGTTTATCTCTTAGCGGGGGCTTATACAATGAGCAGTTCTTC.

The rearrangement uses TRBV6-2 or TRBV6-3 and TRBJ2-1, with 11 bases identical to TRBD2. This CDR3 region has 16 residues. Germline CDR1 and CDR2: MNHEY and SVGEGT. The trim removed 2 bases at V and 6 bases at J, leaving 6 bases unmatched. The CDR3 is CASSYLRLAGPNEQFF. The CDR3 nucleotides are TGTGCCAGCAGTTACCTAAGACTAGCGGGACCCAATGAGCAGTTCTTC.

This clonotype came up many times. CDR3 in DNA: TGTGCCAGCAGTTTTCAGGGGAGGTTAACTGAAGCTTTCTTT. This encodes CASSFQGRLTEAFF. The chain is built from TRBV27 and TRBJ1-1, with a weak D call TRBD1 (6 bases). Looked up from germline, CDR1 is MNHEY and CDR2 is SMNVEV (reference sequence). The CDR3 is 14 residues long. Trimming took off 3 bases at V and 5 bases at J, with 13 bases between the two ends.

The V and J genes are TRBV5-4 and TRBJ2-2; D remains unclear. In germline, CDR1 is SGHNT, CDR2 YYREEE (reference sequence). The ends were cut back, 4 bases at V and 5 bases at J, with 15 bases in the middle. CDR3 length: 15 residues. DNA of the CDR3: TGTGCCAGCAGCCCCGACGTCGGAAGAACCGGGGAGCTGTTTTTT. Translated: CASSPDVGRTGELFF.